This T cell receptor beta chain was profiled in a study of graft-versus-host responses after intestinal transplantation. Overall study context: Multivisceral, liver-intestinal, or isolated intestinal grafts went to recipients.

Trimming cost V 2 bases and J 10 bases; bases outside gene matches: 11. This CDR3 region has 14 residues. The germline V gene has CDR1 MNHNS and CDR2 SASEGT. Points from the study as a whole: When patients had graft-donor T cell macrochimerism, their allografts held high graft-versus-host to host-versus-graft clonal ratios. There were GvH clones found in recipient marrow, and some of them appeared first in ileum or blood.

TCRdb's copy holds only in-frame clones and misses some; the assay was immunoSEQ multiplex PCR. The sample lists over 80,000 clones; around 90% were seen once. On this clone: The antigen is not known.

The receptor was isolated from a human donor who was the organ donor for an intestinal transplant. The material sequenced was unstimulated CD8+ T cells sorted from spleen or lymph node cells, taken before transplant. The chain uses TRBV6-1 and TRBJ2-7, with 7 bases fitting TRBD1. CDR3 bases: TGTGCCAGCAGTGAAACGAGACAAGGGGGCCCTCAGTACTTC. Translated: CASSETRQGGPQYF.